This TCR beta chain was obtained from a study of control samples from healthy donors and cancer patients. Here immunoSEQ multiplex PCR was the method, and the copy in TCRdb shows in-frame clones only, minus some. Altogether 170,000 or so clones are present, 85% to 95% being singletons, with the ten largest covering more than 1.4%. The CDR3 is 13 amino acids. CDR1 KGHDR and CDR2 SFDVKD come from the germline V gene. Losses at the gene ends were 6 bases for V and 3 bases for J; bases not matched to a gene: 3. The sequence was obtained from a man between 18 and 29 years old in good health. Input material: blood. The V call is TRBV24-1, the J call TRBJ2-7; TRBD1 agrees at 8 bases. Written as DNA, the CDR3 is TGTGCCACCAGTATACAGGGGGTCTACGAGCAGTACTTC. Translation gives CATSIQGVYEQYF.